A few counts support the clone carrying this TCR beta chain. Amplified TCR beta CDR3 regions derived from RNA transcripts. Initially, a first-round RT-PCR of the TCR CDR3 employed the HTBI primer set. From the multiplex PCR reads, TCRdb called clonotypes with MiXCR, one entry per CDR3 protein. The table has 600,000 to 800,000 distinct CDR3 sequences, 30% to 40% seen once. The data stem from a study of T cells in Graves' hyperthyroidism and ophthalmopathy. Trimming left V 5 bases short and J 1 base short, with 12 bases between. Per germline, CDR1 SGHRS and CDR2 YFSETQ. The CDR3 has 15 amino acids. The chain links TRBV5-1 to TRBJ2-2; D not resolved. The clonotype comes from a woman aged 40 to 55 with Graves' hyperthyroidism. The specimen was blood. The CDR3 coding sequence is TGCGCCAGCAGACCCCCTCGACTGAACACCGGGGAGCTGTTTTTT. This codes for CASRPPRLNTGELFF.